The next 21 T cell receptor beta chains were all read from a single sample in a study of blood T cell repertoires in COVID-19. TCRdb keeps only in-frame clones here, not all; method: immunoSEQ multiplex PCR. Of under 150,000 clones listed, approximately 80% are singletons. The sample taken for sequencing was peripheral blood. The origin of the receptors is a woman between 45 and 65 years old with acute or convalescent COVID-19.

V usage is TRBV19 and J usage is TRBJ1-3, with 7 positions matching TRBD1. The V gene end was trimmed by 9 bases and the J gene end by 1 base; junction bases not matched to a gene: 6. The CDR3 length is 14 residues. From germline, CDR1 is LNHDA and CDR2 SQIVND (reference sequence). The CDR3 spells CASRTGGSGNTIYF. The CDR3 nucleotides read TGTGCCAGCCGGACAGGAGGTTCTGGAAACACCATATATTTT.

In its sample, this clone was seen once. In nucleotides, the CDR3 is TGTGCCAGTAGTATAAAAGGGGTCGGCTACACCTTC. Residues: CASSIKGVGYTF. J is TRBJ1-2 and V is TRBV19, with D tentatively TRBD1 (5 bases). Trimming shortened V by 2 bases and J by 8 bases, and 9 bases separated the two germline ends. The germline CDR1 and CDR2 sequences are LNHDA and SQIVND (reference sequence). The CDR3 is made up of 12 amino acids.

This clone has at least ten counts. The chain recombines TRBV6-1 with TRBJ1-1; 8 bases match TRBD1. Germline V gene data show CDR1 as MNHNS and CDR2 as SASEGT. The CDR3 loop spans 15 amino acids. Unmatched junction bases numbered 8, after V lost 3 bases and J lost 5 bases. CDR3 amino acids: CASSEGLDRATEAFF. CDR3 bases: TGTGCCAGCAGTGAGGGCCTGGACAGGGCTACTGAAGCTTTCTTT.

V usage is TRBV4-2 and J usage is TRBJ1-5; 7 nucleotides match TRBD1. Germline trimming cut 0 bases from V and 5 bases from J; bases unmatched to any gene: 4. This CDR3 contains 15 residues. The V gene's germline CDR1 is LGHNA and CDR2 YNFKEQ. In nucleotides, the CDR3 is TGTGCCAGCAGCCAAGAAGGGACAGCAGATCAGCCCCAGCATTTT. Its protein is CASSQEGTADQPQHF.

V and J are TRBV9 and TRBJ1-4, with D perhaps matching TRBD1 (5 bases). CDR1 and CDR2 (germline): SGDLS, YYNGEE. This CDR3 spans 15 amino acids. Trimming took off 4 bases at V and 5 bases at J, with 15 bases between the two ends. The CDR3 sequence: CASSPHDRNNEKLFF. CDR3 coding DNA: TGTGCCAGCAGCCCCCACGACAGAAACAATGAAAAACTGTTTTTT.

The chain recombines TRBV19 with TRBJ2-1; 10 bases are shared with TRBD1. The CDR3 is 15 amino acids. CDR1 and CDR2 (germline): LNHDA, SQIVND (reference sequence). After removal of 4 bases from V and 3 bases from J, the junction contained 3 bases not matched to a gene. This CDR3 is CASSTRDRGYNEQFF. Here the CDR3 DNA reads TGTGCCAGTAGTACTCGGGACAGGGGCTACAATGAGCAGTTCTTC.

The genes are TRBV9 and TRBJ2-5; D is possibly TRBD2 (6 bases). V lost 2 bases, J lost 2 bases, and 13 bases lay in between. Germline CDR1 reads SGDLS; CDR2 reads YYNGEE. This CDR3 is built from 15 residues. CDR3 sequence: CASSVLGGVQETQYF. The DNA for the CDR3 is TGTGCCAGCAGCGTCCTTGGCGGGGTACAAGAGACCCAGTACTTC.

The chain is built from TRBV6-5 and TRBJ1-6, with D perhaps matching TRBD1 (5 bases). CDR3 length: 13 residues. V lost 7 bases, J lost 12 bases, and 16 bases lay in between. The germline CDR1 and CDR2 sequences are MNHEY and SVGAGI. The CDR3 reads CASTRQGGRPLHF. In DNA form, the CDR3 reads TGTGCCAGCACTAGGCAGGGAGGACGACCCCTCCACTTT.

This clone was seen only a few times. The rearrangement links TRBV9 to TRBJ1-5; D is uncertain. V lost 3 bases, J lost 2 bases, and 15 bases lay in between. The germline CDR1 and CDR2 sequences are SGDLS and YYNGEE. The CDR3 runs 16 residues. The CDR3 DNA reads TGTGCCAGCAGCGACTCCTTCGGGGTCGGCAATCAGCCCCAGCATTTT. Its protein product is CASSDSFGVGNQPQHF.

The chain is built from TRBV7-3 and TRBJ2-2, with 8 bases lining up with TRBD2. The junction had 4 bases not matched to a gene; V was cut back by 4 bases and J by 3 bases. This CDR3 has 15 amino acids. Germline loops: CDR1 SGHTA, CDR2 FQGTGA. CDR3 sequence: CASSSTSEHTGELFF. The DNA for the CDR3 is TGTGCCAGCAGCTCGACTAGCGAGCACACCGGGGAGCTGTTTTTT.

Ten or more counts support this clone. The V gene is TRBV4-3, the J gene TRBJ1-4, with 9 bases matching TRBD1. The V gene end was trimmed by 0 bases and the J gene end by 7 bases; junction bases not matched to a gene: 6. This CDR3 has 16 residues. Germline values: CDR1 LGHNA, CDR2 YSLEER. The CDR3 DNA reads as TGCGCCAGCAGCCAAGATAGTCGGGACAGGGTTGAAAAACTGTTTTTT. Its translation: CASSQDSRDRVEKLFF.

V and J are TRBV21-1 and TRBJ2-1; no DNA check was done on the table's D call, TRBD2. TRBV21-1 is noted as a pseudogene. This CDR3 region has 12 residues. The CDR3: CASSNRYNEQFF. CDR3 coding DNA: TGTGCCAGCAGCAATCGTTACAATGAGCAGTTCTTC.

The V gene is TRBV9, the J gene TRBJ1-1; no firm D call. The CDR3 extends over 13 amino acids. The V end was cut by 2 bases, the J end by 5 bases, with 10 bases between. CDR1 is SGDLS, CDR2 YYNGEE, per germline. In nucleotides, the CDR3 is TGTGCCAGCAGCGTCGGAGTAGTGACTGAAGCTTTCTTT. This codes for CASSVGVVTEAFF.

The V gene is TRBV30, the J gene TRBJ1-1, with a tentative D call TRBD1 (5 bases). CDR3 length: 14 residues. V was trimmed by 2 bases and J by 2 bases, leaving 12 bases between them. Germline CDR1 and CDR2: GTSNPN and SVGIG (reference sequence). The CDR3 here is CAWSPPTGNTEAFF. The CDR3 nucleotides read TGTGCCTGGAGTCCGCCAACAGGAAACACTGAAGCTTTCTTT.

As DNA, the CDR3 is TGTGCCAGCAGCTCCCACATGGATCAGCCCCAGCATTTT. Its translation is CASSSHMDQPQHF. The chain employs TRBV7-2 and TRBJ1-5; no firm D call. CDR3 length: 13 residues. Trimming cost V 4 bases and J 5 bases, with 9 bases left between them. Per the germline V gene, CDR1 is SGHTA and CDR2 is FQGNSA.

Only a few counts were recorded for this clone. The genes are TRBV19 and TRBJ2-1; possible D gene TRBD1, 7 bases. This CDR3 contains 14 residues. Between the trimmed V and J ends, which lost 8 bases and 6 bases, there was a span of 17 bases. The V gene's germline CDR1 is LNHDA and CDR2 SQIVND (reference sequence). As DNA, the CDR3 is TGTGCCAGTCGACTCTCAGGGGGGCCCAATGAGCAGTTCTTC. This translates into CASRLSGGPNEQFF. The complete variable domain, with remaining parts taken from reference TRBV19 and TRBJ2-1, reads DGGITQSPKYLFRKEGQNVTLSCEQNLNHDAMYWYRQDPGQGLRLIYYSQIVNDFQKGDIAEGYSVSREKKESFPLTVTSAQKNPTAFYLCASRLSGGPNEQFFGPGTRLTVL.

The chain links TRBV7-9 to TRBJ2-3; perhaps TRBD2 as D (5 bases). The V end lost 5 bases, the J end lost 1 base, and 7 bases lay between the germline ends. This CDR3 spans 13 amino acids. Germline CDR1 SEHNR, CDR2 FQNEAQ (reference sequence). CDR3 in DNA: TGTGCCAGCAGCCGGGGAGGCACAGATACGCAGTATTTT. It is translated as CASSRGGTDTQYF.

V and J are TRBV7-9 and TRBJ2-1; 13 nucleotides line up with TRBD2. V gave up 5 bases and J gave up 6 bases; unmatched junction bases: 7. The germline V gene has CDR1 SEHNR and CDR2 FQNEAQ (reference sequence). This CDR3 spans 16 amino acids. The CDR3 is CASSLSGLAGVNEQFF. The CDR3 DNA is TGTGCCAGCAGCCTATCTGGACTAGCGGGGGTCAATGAGCAGTTCTTC.

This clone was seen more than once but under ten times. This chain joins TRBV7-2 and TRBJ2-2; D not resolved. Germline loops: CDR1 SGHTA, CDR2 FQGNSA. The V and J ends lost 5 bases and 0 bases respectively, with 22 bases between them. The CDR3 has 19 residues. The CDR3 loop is CASSRPAFGEAPNTGELFF. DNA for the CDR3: TGTGCCAGCAGCCGCCCGGCGTTCGGAGAGGCCCCGAACACCGGGGAGCTGTTTTTT.

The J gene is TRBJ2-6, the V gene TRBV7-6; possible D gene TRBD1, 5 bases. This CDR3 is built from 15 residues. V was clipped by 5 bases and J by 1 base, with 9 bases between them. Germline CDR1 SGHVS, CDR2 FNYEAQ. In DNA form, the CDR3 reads TGTGCCAGCAGCGTAGACAGTTCTGGGGCCAACGTCCTGACTTTC. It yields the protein CASSVDSSGANVLTF.

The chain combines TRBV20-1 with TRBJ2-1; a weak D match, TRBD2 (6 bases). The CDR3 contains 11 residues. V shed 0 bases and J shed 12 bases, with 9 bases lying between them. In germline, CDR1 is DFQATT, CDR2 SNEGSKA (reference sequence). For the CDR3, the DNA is TGCAGTGCTAGAGATTACGGGGGGCAGTTCTTC. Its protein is CSARDYGGQFF.